Sequencing of this T cell receptor beta chain was carried out in a study of blood T cell repertoires in COVID-19. Trimming removed 3 bases from V and 3 bases from J, with 11 bases in between. The CDR3 is made up of 14 amino acids. CDR1 and CDR2 from the germline V gene are SGHDN and FVKESK. Measured with immunoSEQ multiplex PCR; TCRdb has only the in-frame clones, and not every one. The sample yields under 400,000 clones, around nine tenths seen once. This TCR derives from a woman aged 30 to 39 who had been exposed to COVID-19. V usage is TRBV14 and J usage is TRBJ1-1; the D gene is possibly TRBD1 (6 bases). Sequenced material: PBMCs or T cells enriched from blood (not recorded which). CDR3 DNA sequence: TGTGCCAGCAGCCAGGCAGGGGCCTACACTGAAGCTTTCTTT. It yields the protein CASSQAGAYTEAFF.